The sequence of this TCR beta chain was determined in a study of blood T cell repertoires in COVID-19. Study-level background: In each case, the material was cDNA or gDNA derived from T cells, B-cell-depleted T cells, or PBMCs.

Germline loops: CDR1 SEHNR, CDR2 FQNEAQ (reference sequence). Trimming took 5 bases from V and 2 from J; bases not matched to a gene: 7. CDR3 size: 15 residues. Using immunoSEQ multiplex PCR, the repertoire was profiled, and TCRdb retains in-frame clones only, with some absent. The table shows under 200,000 clones, with about 90% occurring only once. The sequenced material came from PBMCs or T cells enriched from blood (not recorded which). The genes are TRBV7-9 and TRBJ2-7; 9 bases match TRBD1. This receptor was taken from a woman aged 50 to 65 who had recovered from COVID-19. In DNA, the CDR3 is TGTGCCAGCAGCGATGGGACAGGGAGAGCCTACGAGCAGTACTTC. Translation: CASSDGTGRAYEQYF.